The 12 T cell receptor beta chains listed next were all sequenced from one sample in a study of Ad26.COV2.S vaccination and SARS-CoV-2 variants. The data were produced by immunoSEQ multiplex PCR, yet TCRdb's version contains in-frame clones alone and is incomplete. The sample yields approximately 350,000 clones, roughly 91% seen once. Treatment: 15 to 20 received Ad26.COV2.S at low or high dose, single or two shots; about 5 received placebo; per-sample allocation not given. Material that was analyzed had been drawn on day 63 after the first vaccine or placebo injection. The specimen comprised peripheral blood, sampled in a trial of Ad26.COV2.S vaccine versus placebo. All receptors come from a person aged 18-60 years who received the Ad26.COV2.S COVID-19 vaccine or a placebo.

V and J are TRBV7-2 and TRBJ2-5, with 8 bases that match TRBD1. Trimming at V came to 4 bases and at J to 5 bases, leaving 9 bases not matched to a gene. The germline V gene has CDR1 SGHTA and CDR2 FQGNSA. This CDR3 is 15 amino acids long. CDR3 in DNA: TGTGCCAGCAGCTCGGACAGGGCCTTCGGTGAGACCCAGTACTTC. As protein: CASSSDRAFGETQYF.

This clone showed up just a few times. The chain links TRBV2 to TRBJ1-1, with D unclear. Germline-derived CDR1 and CDR2 are SNHLY and FYNNEI. V dropped 2 bases and J dropped 6 bases, with 4 bases sitting between them. The CDR3 sequence is 11 residues long. The CDR3 bases are TGTGCCAGCAGTGAAAGGCCTGAAGCTTTCTTT. Translation: CASSERPEAFF.

This clone was counted a few times. The same CDR3 also results from other DNA sequences found in this sample. This chain connects TRBV5-1 to TRBJ2-7, with D unresolved. The CDR3 runs to 13 residues. The V gene lost 0 bases and the J gene lost 1 base, with 5 bases spanning the gap. CDR1 is SGHRS and CDR2 is YFSETQ in the germline V gene. In DNA form, the CDR3 reads TGCGCCAGCAGCTTGGCCAGATCCTACGAGCAGTACTTC. This translates into CASSLARSYEQYF.

V gene TRBV4-2 combines with J gene TRBJ1-5; no firm D call. The CDR3 covers 16 residues. Germline V gene lookup returns CDR1 LGHNA and CDR2 YNFKEQ. Trimming stripped 0 bases from V and 4 bases from J, with 13 bases between. The DNA of the CDR3 is TGTGCCAGCAGCCAAGATGGTCAGCTTCCTAATCAGCCCCAGCATTTT. This encodes CASSQDGQLPNQPQHF.

V usage is TRBV12-3 or TRBV12-4 and J usage is TRBJ2-1; 7 bases align to TRBD2. CDR3 length: 12 amino acids. J lost 13 bases, V lost 6 bases, and 9 bases had no gene match. The CDR3 DNA reads TGTGCCAGCAGATCCACTAGCGCTATACAGTTCTTC. Its translation: CASRSTSAIQFF.

This chain joins TRBV19 and TRBJ1-1; D remains ambiguous. Looked up from germline, CDR1 is LNHDA and CDR2 is SQIVND (reference sequence). Trimming left V 3 bases short and J 5 bases short, with 10 bases between. The CDR3 is 13 residues long. CDR3 nucleotide sequence: TGTGCCAGTAGTATGTCATTACTTACTGAAGCTTTCTTT. Translation gives CASSMSLLTEAFF.

V gene TRBV4-1 combines with J gene TRBJ2-2; TRBD1 is a possible D gene (6 bases). Germline CDR1 is MGHRA and CDR2 is YSYEKL. V was pared by 5 bases and J by 1 base, with 11 bases between. The CDR3 is 15 residues long. The CDR3 sequence: CASSSGTQNTGELFF. In DNA form, the CDR3 reads TGCGCCAGCAGCTCCGGGACACAGAACACCGGGGAGCTGTTTTTT.

The chain is built from TRBV5-1 and TRBJ1-1; TRBD1 matches at 8 bases. The length of the CDR3 is 13 residues. The germline gives CDR1 SGHRS, CDR2 YFSETQ. V lost 5 bases, J lost 6 bases, and 6 bases stayed unmatched. This CDR3 is CASSWGQAPEAFF. The CDR3 nucleotides are TGCGCCAGCAGTTGGGGACAGGCGCCTGAAGCTTTCTTT.

The J gene is TRBJ1-1, the V gene TRBV18, with 7 nucleotides matching TRBD1. Germline loops: CDR1 KGHSH, CDR2 LQKENI. V was clipped by 5 bases and J by 0 bases; unmatched bases: 9. CDR3 length: 16 amino acids. The CDR3 DNA is TGTGCCAGCTCAGCGGGGACAGTGGGAATGAACACTGAAGCTTTCTTT. Translation: CASSAGTVGMNTEAFF.

The chain links TRBV7-8 to TRBJ1-1; tentatively, D is TRBD1 (5 bases). Trimming left V 1 base short and J 0 bases short, with 12 bases between. The CDR3 contains 16 residues. The germline gives CDR1 SGHVS, CDR2 FQNEAQ. CDR3: CASSLGQSYMNTEAFF. In DNA, the CDR3 is TGTGCCAGCAGCTTAGGACAGTCTTACATGAACACTGAAGCTTTCTTT.

The rearrangement joins TRBV27 to TRBJ2-7; no reliable D call. The CDR3 runs 17 residues. The V and J ends lost 6 bases and 1 base respectively, with 22 bases between them. Germline CDR1 is MNHEY and CDR2 is SMNVEV (reference sequence). The CDR3 spells CASSYGSVGQPSYEQYF. In DNA form, the CDR3 reads TGTGCCAGCAGCTACGGATCCGTGGGCCAACCTTCCTACGAGCAGTACTTC.

The V and J genes are TRBV18 and TRBJ2-3; possibly TRBD2 for D (6 bases). The germline CDR1 and CDR2 sequences are KGHSH and LQKENI. Trimming took off 7 bases at V and 5 bases at J, with 16 bases between the two ends. This CDR3 spans 14 amino acids. The CDR3 DNA sequence: TGTGCCAGCTTCGGCGGCGGGGCCCAAGATACGCAGTATTTT. Encoded protein: CASFGGGAQDTQYF. Full variable domain (missing parts from reference TRBV18 and TRBJ2-3): NAGVMQNPRHLVRRRGQEARLRCSPMKGHSHVYWYRQLPEEGLKFMVYLQKENIIDESGMPKERFSAEFPKEGPSILRIQQVVRGDSAAYFCASFGGGAQDTQYFGPGTRLTVL.